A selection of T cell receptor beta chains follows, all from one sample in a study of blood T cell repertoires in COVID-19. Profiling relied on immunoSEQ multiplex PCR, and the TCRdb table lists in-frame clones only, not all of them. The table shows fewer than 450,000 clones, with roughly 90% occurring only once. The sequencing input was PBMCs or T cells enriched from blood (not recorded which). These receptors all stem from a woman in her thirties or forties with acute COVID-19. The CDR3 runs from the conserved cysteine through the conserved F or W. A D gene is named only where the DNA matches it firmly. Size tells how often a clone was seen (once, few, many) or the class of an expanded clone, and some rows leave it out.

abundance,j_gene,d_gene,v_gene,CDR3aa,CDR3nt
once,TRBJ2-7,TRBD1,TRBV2,CASRRPGTGINEQYF,TGTGCCAGCAGGCGACCCGGGACAGGAATCAACGAGCAGTACTTC
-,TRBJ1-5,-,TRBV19,CASANSLNQPQHF,TGTGCCAGTGCAAACAGCCTCAATCAGCCCCAGCATTTT
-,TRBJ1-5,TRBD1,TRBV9,CASSAGTDNQPQHF,TGTGCCAGCAGCGCCGGGACAGATAATCAGCCCCAGCATTTT
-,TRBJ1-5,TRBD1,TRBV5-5,CASSLGQGEQPQHF,TGTGCCAGCAGCTTAGGACAGGGGGAACAGCCCCAGCATTTT
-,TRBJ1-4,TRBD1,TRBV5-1,CASSLVTGGANEKLFF,TGCGCCAGCAGCTTGGTAACAGGGGGAGCCAATGAAAAACTGTTTTTT
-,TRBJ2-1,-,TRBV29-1,CSVESSDSRLYNEQFF,TGCAGCGTTGAATCTTCCGATTCCCGACTCTACAATGAGCAGTTCTTC
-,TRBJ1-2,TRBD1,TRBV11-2,CASSQLRDRGYGYTF,TGTGCCAGCAGCCAATTGCGGGACAGGGGGTATGGCTACACCTTC
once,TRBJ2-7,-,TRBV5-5,CASSLDGKAYEQYF,TGTGCCAGCAGCTTGGACGGGAAGGCCTACGAGCAGTACTTC
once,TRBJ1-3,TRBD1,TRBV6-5,CASSYLGQGTGNTIYF,TGTGCCAGCAGTTACCTCGGACAGGGGACTGGAAACACCATATATTTT
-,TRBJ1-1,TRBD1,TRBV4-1,CASSQERRTGRNTEAFF,TGCGCCAGCAGCCAAGAACGTAGGACAGGAAGAAACACTGAAGCTTTCTTT